This TCR beta chain came from a study of identical twins. Study observations and caveats: There were fewer insertions in abundant cord blood beta clonotypes, but memory repertoires showed no such pattern. Zero-insertion analyses could be partly confounded by invariant MAIT and iNKT cells. Excess sharing between twins was weaker in beta out-of-frame sequences. It was cross-sectional statistical analysis, not following the same donors, that the conclusions relied on.

On this clonotype: Antigen specificity is unknown.

Looked up from germline, CDR1 is LNHNV and CDR2 is YYDKDF (reference sequence). V was cut by 1 base and J by 3 bases, with 13 bases left in between. This CDR3 is built from 15 residues. From the 5' RACE reads, TCRdb called clonotypes with MiXCR, one entry per CDR3 protein. The sample records about 570,000 distinct CDR3 sequences, roughly 9.9% being singletons. The same sample was also used in a study of yellow fever vaccine responses in identical twins.

The chain joins TRBV15 to TRBJ2-7; TRBD1 or TRBD2 may be the D gene (5 bases each). The source of this sequence is a woman aged 18-29 years in good health. Sequenced: PBMCs. In DNA form, the CDR3 reads TGTGCCACCAGCAGAGCACAGGCCCGGGACTACGAGCAGTACTTC. Protein sequence: CATSRAQARDYEQYF. Full variable domain (remainder filled in from reference TRBV15 and TRBJ2-7): DAMVIQNPRYQVTQFGKPVTLSCSQTLNHNVMYWYQQKSSQAPKLLFHYYDKDFNNEADTPDNFQSRRPNTSFCFLDIRSPGLGDTAMYLCATSRAQARDYEQYFGPGTRLTVT.